Listed below are T cell receptor beta chains from one sample, sequenced in a study of human T cells and chemical hapten exposure. TCRdb reprocessed the RACE reads with MiXCR, giving one entry per CDR3 protein. The sample contains around 100,000 distinct CDR3 sequences, under 14% of which appear only once. The sequencing here drew on whole blood, taken in connection with sensitization to the hapten diphenylcyclopropenone (DPC). These TCRs come from a woman aged 55 to 70 with alopecia areata. Some clones in this sample may be carry-over from other donors' samples. Both conserved end residues are part of each CDR3. Each record gives: clone size, D gene, J gene, V gene, CDR3 DNA, CDR3 protein. A D gene is named only where the DNA matches it firmly. Size is omitted from some rows. Given values are once, few, many or a class for expanded clones.

clone_size: NA; d_call: TRBD1; j_call: TRBJ2-7; v_call: TRBV5-1; cdr3_nt: TGCGCCAGCAGCTTGGGGACAGGCCACGAGCAGTACTTC; cdr3_aa: CASSLGTGHEQYF
clone_size: few; d_call: TRBD1; j_call: TRBJ1-1; v_call: TRBV20-1; cdr3_nt: TGCAGTGCTAGAGTGGGACAGGGGGCCACTGAAGCTTTCTTT; cdr3_aa: CSARVGQGATEAFF
clone_size: many; d_call: NA; j_call: TRBJ1-2; v_call: TRBV12-3/TRBV12-4; cdr3_nt: TGTGCCATCGTCCAGAGCGGGTATGGCTACACCTTC; cdr3_aa: CAIVQSGYGYTF
clone_size: NA; d_call: TRBD2; j_call: TRBJ2-5; v_call: TRBV20-1; cdr3_nt: TGCAGTGCTCCCCCAGCGGGGGGGGCCCAAGAGACCCAGTACTTC; cdr3_aa: CSAPPAGGAQETQYF
clone_size: many; d_call: NA; j_call: TRBJ2-5; v_call: TRBV10-2; cdr3_nt: TGCGCCAGCAAACTTCAAGAGACCCAGTACTTC; cdr3_aa: CASKLQETQYF
clone_size: many; d_call: NA; j_call: TRBJ1-2; v_call: TRBV6-6; cdr3_nt: TGTGCCAGCAGTTACGAGGGGTTTACTCGAGGCTACACCTTC; cdr3_aa: CASSYEGFTRGYTF
clone_size: few; d_call: TRBD1; j_call: TRBJ1-5; v_call: TRBV6-1; cdr3_nt: TGTGCCAGCAGCCCTCAAGACAGGGGGCGCACACAGCCCCAGCATTTT; cdr3_aa: CASSPQDRGRTQPQHF
clone_size: few; d_call: NA; j_call: TRBJ1-6; v_call: TRBV20-1; cdr3_nt: TGCAGTGCTAGAGAGGGGGGTTCCGTCTATAATTCACCCCTCCACTTT; cdr3_aa: CSAREGGSVYNSPLHF
clone_size: few; d_call: NA; j_call: TRBJ1-2; v_call: TRBV4-1; cdr3_nt: TGCGCCAGCAGCCAATTCTCATTGGGCCCCGGCTACACCTTC; cdr3_aa: CASSQFSLGPGYTF
clone_size: many; d_call: TRBD1; j_call: TRBJ1-1; v_call: TRBV12-3/TRBV12-4; cdr3_nt: TGTGCCAGCAGTCTCGGGACAGGGCGGAACACTGAAGCTTTCTTT; cdr3_aa: CASSLGTGRNTEAFF
clone_size: NA; d_call: NA; j_call: TRBJ2-7; v_call: TRBV12-3/TRBV12-4; cdr3_nt: TGTGCCAGCAGTTTCCAGATTCAGGATGAGCAGTACTTC; cdr3_aa: CASSFQIQDEQYF
clone_size: many; d_call: NA; j_call: TRBJ2-2; v_call: TRBV5-1; cdr3_nt: TGCGCCAGCAGCTTAGAGACTTATAACACCGGGGAGCTGTTTTTT; cdr3_aa: CASSLETYNTGELFF
clone_size: NA; d_call: NA; j_call: TRBJ2-7; v_call: TRBV27; cdr3_nt: TGTGCCAGCAGTCCACACACCACGATTGGGGAACCGAGTACGTACGAGCAGTACTTC; cdr3_aa: CASSPHTTIGEPSTYEQYF
clone_size: NA; d_call: TRBD2; j_call: TRBJ2-3; v_call: TRBV30; cdr3_nt: TGTGCCTGGAGTAGGCGGGGGGGCACAGATACGCAGTATTTT; cdr3_aa: CAWSRRGGTDTQYF
clone_size: many; d_call: NA; j_call: TRBJ1-1; v_call: TRBV7-2; cdr3_nt: TGTGCCAGCAGCCTAGGGACCGCCAACACTGAAGCTTTCTTT; cdr3_aa: CASSLGTANTEAFF
clone_size: few; d_call: NA; j_call: TRBJ2-3; v_call: TRBV7-7; cdr3_nt: TGTGCTAGCAGCAAAAGGGATAGCACAGATACGCAGTATTTT; cdr3_aa: CASSKRDSTDTQYF
clone_size: NA; d_call: NA; j_call: TRBJ1-2; v_call: TRBV29-1; cdr3_nt: TGCAGCGCCTTGACAGTTAACTATGGCTACACCTTC; cdr3_aa: CSALTVNYGYTF
clone_size: NA; d_call: NA; j_call: TRBJ2-7; v_call: TRBV10-3; cdr3_nt: TGTGCCATCAGTCCCGGGACCTACGAGCAGTACTTC; cdr3_aa: CAISPGTYEQYF
clone_size: many; d_call: NA; j_call: TRBJ2-1; v_call: TRBV29-1; cdr3_nt: TGCAGCGTGAGCCCCAGCTCCTACAATGAGCAGTTCTTC; cdr3_aa: CSVSPSSYNEQFF
clone_size: NA; d_call: NA; j_call: TRBJ1-1; v_call: TRBV5-5; cdr3_nt: TGTGCCAGCAGCTTGGCCGAAAAGGACGTTGAAGCTTTCTTT; cdr3_aa: CASSLAEKDVEAFF
clone_size: few; d_call: NA; j_call: TRBJ2-5; v_call: TRBV7-7; cdr3_nt: TGTGCTAGCAGCATCACCGGGACACCCGGAGAAGAGACCCAGTACTTC; cdr3_aa: CASSITGTPGEETQYF
clone_size: many; d_call: NA; j_call: TRBJ2-3; v_call: TRBV15; cdr3_nt: TGTGCCACCAGCAGAGATCGTGCAGATACGCAGTATTTT; cdr3_aa: CATSRDRADTQYF
clone_size: few; d_call: NA; j_call: TRBJ1-1; v_call: TRBV12-3/TRBV12-4; cdr3_nt: TGTGCCAGCAGAGAATTGCCGAACACTGAAGCTTTCTTT; cdr3_aa: CASRELPNTEAFF
clone_size: few; d_call: TRBD1; j_call: TRBJ1-1; v_call: TRBV3-1; cdr3_nt: TGTGCCAGCAGCCTCGTTGGGGGACAGACGAACACTGAAGCTTTCTTT; cdr3_aa: CASSLVGGQTNTEAFF
clone_size: NA; d_call: TRBD2; j_call: TRBJ2-5; v_call: TRBV4-2; cdr3_nt: TGTGCCAGCAGCCAGACTAGCGGGGTGAAGCAAGAGACCCAGTACTTC; cdr3_aa: CASSQTSGVKQETQYF
clone_size: NA; d_call: TRBD2; j_call: TRBJ2-2; v_call: TRBV2; cdr3_nt: TGTGCCAGCAGTGAAGTGGGGCTAAGCGGGGGTTGGTCCGGGGAGCTGTTTTTT; cdr3_aa: CASSEVGLSGGWSGELFF
clone_size: few; d_call: NA; j_call: TRBJ1-2; v_call: TRBV20-1; cdr3_nt: TGCAGTGCTAGAGATGGGCGGCCGGAGACCTTCTACACCTTC; cdr3_aa: CSARDGRPETFYTF
clone_size: NA; d_call: NA; j_call: TRBJ2-7; v_call: TRBV7-2; cdr3_nt: TGTGCCAGCAGCTTGGGAGTTGAGTACGAGCAGTACTTC; cdr3_aa: CASSLGVEYEQYF
clone_size: many; d_call: NA; j_call: TRBJ2-7; v_call: TRBV9; cdr3_nt: TGTGCCAGCAGCGTCAGGTCCACCACTTCCTCCTACGAGCAGTACTTC; cdr3_aa: CASSVRSTTSSYEQYF
clone_size: NA; d_call: NA; j_call: TRBJ1-2; v_call: TRBV30; cdr3_nt: TGTGCCTGGAGTGTACCAGCCGGGGGCAGGAATGGCTACACCTTC; cdr3_aa: CAWSVPAGGRNGYTF
clone_size: NA; d_call: NA; j_call: TRBJ2-5; v_call: TRBV6-6; cdr3_nt: TGTGCCAGCAGTCCCCGGCGGGTCGGGGAGACCCAGTACTTC; cdr3_aa: CASSPRRVGETQYF
clone_size: NA; d_call: TRBD1; j_call: TRBJ1-5; v_call: TRBV18; cdr3_nt: TGTGCCAGCTCACCACCGGGACAGGGGTGGAACAATCAGCCCCAGCATTTT; cdr3_aa: CASSPPGQGWNNQPQHF
clone_size: few; d_call: NA; j_call: TRBJ1-5; v_call: TRBV5-8; cdr3_nt: TGTGCCAGCAGCCCAGGACCTTTAGGAAGTCAGCCCCAGCATTTT; cdr3_aa: CASSPGPLGSQPQHF
clone_size: few; d_call: NA; j_call: TRBJ1-2; v_call: TRBV15; cdr3_nt: TGTGCCACCAGCGGTTGGTATGGCTACACCTTC; cdr3_aa: CATSGWYGYTF
clone_size: few; d_call: NA; j_call: TRBJ2-2; v_call: TRBV7-3; cdr3_nt: TGTGCCAGCAGTTCCGGTTCAGGGGACGCCGGGGAGCTGTTTTTT; cdr3_aa: CASSSGSGDAGELFF
clone_size: few; d_call: NA; j_call: TRBJ1-5; v_call: TRBV7-7; cdr3_nt: TGTGCTAGCAGCTTAAGTCGGGGTCAGCCCCAGCATTTT; cdr3_aa: CASSLSRGQPQHF
clone_size: few; d_call: NA; j_call: TRBJ2-5; v_call: TRBV20-1; cdr3_nt: TGCAGTGCCCGTTTAGAGGCTAGCTCGATCGAGACCCAGTACTTC; cdr3_aa: CSARLEASSIETQYF
clone_size: NA; d_call: NA; j_call: TRBJ1-2; v_call: TRBV25-1; cdr3_nt: TGTGCCAGCAGTGATTGGGGGGTCGCTGGCTACACCTTC; cdr3_aa: CASSDWGVAGYTF
clone_size: many; d_call: NA; j_call: TRBJ1-5; v_call: TRBV7-2; cdr3_nt: TGTGCCAGCAGCCCCCAGGGGCAGGCGACAATGCAGCCCCAGCATTTT; cdr3_aa: CASSPQGQATMQPQHF
clone_size: NA; d_call: NA; j_call: TRBJ1-1; v_call: TRBV10-3; cdr3_nt: TGTGCCATCAGCCCAGTTATCGGGACTGAAGCTTTCTTT; cdr3_aa: CAISPVIGTEAFF
clone_size: NA; d_call: TRBD1; j_call: TRBJ1-6; v_call: TRBV18; cdr3_nt: TGTGCCAGCTCACCATTGGGACAGGGCCGCTCCTATAATTCACCCCTCCACTTT; cdr3_aa: CASSPLGQGRSYNSPLHF
clone_size: few; d_call: NA; j_call: TRBJ2-5; v_call: TRBV7-7; cdr3_nt: TGTGCTAGCAGCCGGGACTGGATTCAAGAGACCCAGTACTTC; cdr3_aa: CASSRDWIQETQYF
clone_size: few; d_call: NA; j_call: TRBJ1-5; v_call: TRBV7-2; cdr3_nt: TGTGCCAGCAGCTTAGGAATGGGCAATCAGCCCCAGCATTTT; cdr3_aa: CASSLGMGNQPQHF
clone_size: few; d_call: TRBD1; j_call: TRBJ2-2; v_call: TRBV5-1; cdr3_nt: TGCGCCAGCAGCTTTCAGGGGGAAGTCACCGGGGAGCTGTTTTTT; cdr3_aa: CASSFQGEVTGELFF
clone_size: many; d_call: NA; j_call: TRBJ2-1; v_call: TRBV10-2; cdr3_nt: TGCGCCAGCAGTGGACTAGAGACAGCCGCCGTTGTCAATGAGCAGTTCTTC; cdr3_aa: CASSGLETAAVVNEQFF
clone_size: NA; d_call: NA; j_call: TRBJ2-7; v_call: TRBV12-3/TRBV12-4; cdr3_nt: TGTGCCAGCAGTCGGTTCGGACCGCTCTACGAGCAGTACTTC; cdr3_aa: CASSRFGPLYEQYF